This T cell receptor beta chain was observed in a study of post-analysis software for immune sequencing data (dated by TCRdb to between 2014 and 2017). For the wider study: Disease courses on record covered relapsing-remitting, secondary progressive and progressive-relapsing multiple sclerosis, though some patients had no subtype annotation. The patient repertoires were set against under 12 previously published healthy control repertoires from donors whose ages ranged from roughly 6 to 27 years. A subset of samples was prepared in parallel using single-end sample barcoding, then pooled and co-amplified after Illumina adapter ligation. General findings and caveats noted by the study authors: Four to six TRBV segments, including TRBV5-6, TRBV5-1 and TRBV20-1, were significantly more frequent in patients than controls. The multiple sclerosis patient group was slightly younger than the control group. Compared with controls, multiple sclerosis patients had significantly lower normalized Chao1 diversity, a finding suggesting substantial peripheral T-cell clonal expansion. When samples were clustered directly using the F measure, samples prepared in the same batch co-clustered strongly, which prompted a batch-effect correction.

Read against the paper, the sample's time point label means: second blood draw from one MS patient after hematopoietic stem cell transplantation. To demonstrate the VDJtools post-analysis software, TCR beta repertoires were profiled from the peripheral blood of about 13 young patients with multiple sclerosis. Multiple sclerosis patients were children and adolescents aged about 6 to 16 years. With regard to this clonotype: Its target antigen remains unknown. The junction shows a germline mismatch at one end, possibly a read error.

Library method: PCR. This sample was sequenced with an Illumina HiSeq 2500. To reduce PCR and sequencing biases, unique molecular identifiers were incorporated into the TCR beta cDNA libraries. Per 1 to 10 million input T cells, 500,000 or so cDNA molecules were obtained, such that each molecule approximated one T cell. The patient libraries were prepared and sequenced with the same protocol used for the earlier healthy control dataset. Samples belonging to the same batch were prepared together, multiplexed and sequenced on a shared HiSeq lane. Turning to the authors' computational methods: MIGEC handled the raw barcoded reads, throwing out single-read molecular identifier groups before consensus assembly and CDR3 extraction. Clonotype tables were post-analysed with VDJtools, and diversity was normalized by down-sampling all datasets to the smallest sample size. To correct batch-related cross-sample contamination, repertoire overlap clustering matched CDR3 amino acid sequences but not nucleotide sequences. TCRdb passed the public sequencing reads through fastp at Q25 and MiXCR, retaining productive beta sequences. Rows matching on CDR3 protein sequence are summarized as one entry with the most common DNA and genes. These V and J calls are TCRdb output, not the study's own analysis. This sample gives 150,000 to 200,000 distinct CDR3 sequences in total; under 40% of them show up just once. The ten largest clones represent 28% of the sample.

CDR1 and CDR2 are read off the germline V gene (reference sequence) as LGHDT and YNNKEL. Spanning cysteine to phenylalanine, the CDR3 consists of 15 amino acids. Just the 45-base CDR3 DNA is kept, in frame starting at base 1. The material was blood, obtained after autologous hematopoietic stem cell transplantation. This TCR came from a girl aged 10 to 17 with multiple sclerosis. Donor details come from another sample of the same person, matched by shared clones. This chain joins TRBV3-1 to TRBJ2-7; TRBD1 could be the D gene, as 5 bases match. Here is the DNA: TGTGCCGGCAGCCCAATACTCAGGGTGGGGTACGAGCAGTACTTC. Its protein reads: CAGSPILRVGYEQYF.